Shown below are 9 T cell receptor beta chains from a single sample sequenced in a study of graft-versus-host responses after intestinal transplantation. The antigens these receptors bind are not known. This table comes from immunoSEQ multiplex PCR, and its TCRdb copy is limited to in-frame clones, with some not included. The sample records about 70,000 clones, 90% being singletons. Sequencing used unstimulated CD8+ T cells sorted from spleen or lymph node cells, obtained before transplant. Receptors originate from a human donor who was the organ donor for an intestinal transplant.

This clone appeared a single time. The chain joins TRBV7-2 to TRBJ2-4; D uncertain. Germline V gives CDR1 SGHTA, CDR2 FQGNSA. This CDR3 contains 14 residues. Trimming shortened V by 4 bases and J by 6 bases, and 13 bases separated the two germline ends. In DNA, the CDR3 is TGTGCCAGCAGCTCGCTCGGTGGAGTAAACATTCAGTACTTC. This gives the protein CASSSLGGVNIQYF.

This chain joins TRBV7-2 and TRBJ1-1; D remains unclear. CDR1 SGHTA and CDR2 FQGNSA come from the germline V gene. The CDR3 runs 13 residues. V lost 2 bases, J lost 2 bases, and 6 bases lay in between. The CDR3 DNA sequence: TGTGCCAGCAGCTTATGGAGAAACACTGAAGCTTTCTTT. Amino acid sequence: CASSLWRNTEAFF.

The rearrangement uses TRBV10-1 and TRBJ2-1, with D possibly matching TRBD1 (5 bases). The CDR3 has 13 residues. CDR1 and CDR2 from the germline V gene are WNHNN and SYGVQD (reference sequence). The V end lost 2 bases, the J end lost 7 bases, and 9 bases lay between the germline ends. The CDR3 DNA reads TGCGCCAGCAGTGAGATGAAGGGGAATGAGCAGTTCTTC. It specifies CASSEMKGNEQFF.

The chain is built from TRBV4-3 and TRBJ2-1, with 12 bases matching TRBD2. The CDR3 runs 15 residues. Trimming removed 2 bases from V and 6 bases from J; junction bases left unmatched: 2. Germline V gene lookup returns CDR1 LGHNA and CDR2 YSLEER. The CDR3 DNA reads as TGCGCCAGCAGCCAACTAGCGGGGGGGCCCAATGAGCAGTTCTTC. It specifies CASSQLAGGPNEQFF.

This chain connects TRBV6-6 to TRBJ1-2; TRBD1 matches 7 bases. This CDR3 comprises 14 residues. Germline V gene sequence: CDR1 MNHNY, CDR2 SVGAGI (reference sequence). V lost 11 bases, J lost 4 bases, and 13 bases stayed unmatched. The CDR3 region is CAGRDREHSYGYTF. As DNA, the CDR3 is TGTGCCGGAAGAGACAGGGAGCATTCCTATGGCTACACCTTC.

The rearrangement joins TRBV4-1 to TRBJ1-4; D unresolved. The CDR3 has 15 amino acids. V shed 4 bases and J shed 16 bases, with 25 bases lying between them. Germline V gene sequence: CDR1 MGHRA, CDR2 YSYEKL. The DNA of the CDR3 is TGCGCCAGCAGCCCGCTTGTCTCATCGGGGTCAATGCCGTTTTTT. Protein sequence: CASSPLVSSGSMPFF.

The chain combines TRBV7-9 with TRBJ2-2; D not resolved. Germline values: CDR1 SEHNR, CDR2 FQNEAQ (reference sequence). The CDR3 runs 14 residues. Trimming left V 1 base short and J 4 bases short, with 7 bases between. The CDR3 protein is CASSLVQTTGELFF. The CDR3, as DNA: TGTGCCAGCAGCTTAGTACAGACCACCGGGGAGCTGTTTTTT.

This chain connects TRBV27 to TRBJ1-2; D is perhaps TRBD1 (5 bases). The CDR3 length is 14 residues. The V end was cut by 6 bases, the J end by 8 bases, with 19 bases between. CDR1 and CDR2 from the germline V gene are MNHEY and SMNVEV (reference sequence). In nucleotides, the CDR3 is TGTGCCAGCAGCCTTGGGATGGGGACTCGGGGCTACACCTTC. Translated: CASSLGMGTRGYTF.

V usage is TRBV11-2 and J usage is TRBJ1-1; 7 bases are a match to TRBD1. The germline V gene encodes CDR1 SGHAT and CDR2 FQNNGV. This CDR3 spans 13 amino acids. V was pared by 5 bases and J by 8 bases, with 8 bases of the junction left unmatched. This chain's CDR3 is CASSRDSPQEAFF. Written as DNA, the CDR3 is TGTGCCAGCAGCCGGGACAGTCCGCAAGAAGCTTTCTTT.